The 25 T cell receptor beta chains below come from one sample, sequenced in a study of OX40 agonist ivuxolimab in advanced cancers. Profiling relied on immunoSEQ multiplex PCR, and the TCRdb table lists in-frame clones only, not all of them. This repertoire shows roughly 56,000 clones, about 88% found once; its top ten account for 0.7% to 0.95%. This specimen consisted of CD4+ or CD8+ T cells sorted from blood, obtained in a trial of the OX40 agonist ivuxolimab. These receptors were taken from an adult with an advanced solid tumor such as melanoma, head and neck, liver or kidney cancer.

The rearrangement uses TRBV4-1 and TRBJ1-5, with TRBD1 matching over 9 bases. The CDR3 consists of 18 residues. V lost 1 base and J lost 7; bases outside the gene matches: 14. Per the germline V gene, CDR1 is MGHRA and CDR2 is YSYEKL. CDR3 DNA: TGCGCCAGCAGCCAAGGTCTGGGACAGGGAGGCTTCCGGCAGCCCCAGCATTTT. Its protein product is CASSQGLGQGGFRQPQHF.

The rearrangement uses TRBV11-2 and TRBJ1-4; the D gene is possibly TRBD1 (5 bases). CDR1 and CDR2 from the germline V gene are SGHAT and FQNNGV. Trimming took 1 base from V and 7 from J, leaving 13 bases between them. This CDR3 has 15 amino acids. CDR3 sequence reads: CASSLARGHFEKLFF. The DNA of the CDR3 is TGTGCCAGCAGCTTAGCCAGAGGACACTTTGAAAAACTGTTTTTT.

CDR3 amino acids: CASTETSGRTYSGANVLTF. CDR3 sequence (DNA): TGTGCCAGTACCGAGACTAGCGGGAGGACCTACTCTGGGGCCAACGTCCTGACTTTC. This chain connects TRBV19 to TRBJ2-6; TRBD2 matches 13 bases. J lost 0 bases, V lost 7 bases, and 9 bases had no gene match. The CDR3 totals 19 residues. Germline V gene data show CDR1 as LNHDA and CDR2 as SQIVND (reference sequence).

The rearrangement joins TRBV6-1 to TRBJ2-3; 8 nucleotides match TRBD2. CDR3 length: 16 residues. CDR1 is MNHNS, CDR2 SASEGT, per germline. The junction had 11 bases not matched to a gene; V was cut back by 1 base and J by 8 bases. The CDR3 is CASSEVVGRAGGTQYF. As DNA, the CDR3 is TGTGCCAGCAGTGAAGTGGTCGGGAGGGCAGGCGGTACGCAGTATTTT.

The chain couples TRBV13 to TRBJ2-5; 11 bases fit TRBD2. The CDR3 runs to 17 residues. V lost 2 bases to trimming and J lost 5 bases; unmatched junction nucleotides: 10. Germline-derived CDR1 and CDR2 are PRHDT and FYEKMQ (reference sequence). Here the CDR3 reads CASSLRTLLAGVETQYF. The DNA of the CDR3 is TGTGCCAGCAGCTTAAGGACCCTACTAGCGGGGGTGGAGACCCAGTACTTC.

The chain carries TRBV9 and TRBJ1-4; the D gene is possibly TRBD1 (6 bases). V shed 3 bases and J shed 3 bases, with 9 bases lying between them. The CDR3 runs to 14 residues. Germline CDR1 SGDLS, CDR2 YYNGEE. CDR3 loop: CASSGQASNEKLFF. In DNA, the CDR3 is TGTGCCAGCAGCGGACAGGCCTCTAATGAAAAACTGTTTTTT.

V usage is TRBV7-7 and J usage is TRBJ2-2; a weak D match, TRBD1 (5 bases). The CDR3 has 16 residues. Germline CDR1 and CDR2: SSHAT and FNYEAQ (reference sequence). V dropped 2 bases and J dropped 3 bases, with 13 bases sitting between them. CDR3 bases: TGTGCCAGCAGCTTACTTTCAGGGTCAGACACCGGGGAGCTGTTTTTT. Residues: CASSLLSGSDTGELFF. Supplemented by reference TRBV7-7 and TRBJ2-2, the full variable domain reads GAGVSQSPRYKVTKRGQDVTLRCDPISSHATLYWYQQALGQGPEFLTYFNYEAQPDKSGLPSDRFSAERPEGSISTLTIQRTEQRDSAMYRCASSLLSGSDTGELFFGEGSRLTVL.

J is TRBJ2-1 and V is TRBV18; the D is unclear. The CDR3 contains 13 residues. Trimming took off 2 bases at V and 7 bases at J, with 9 bases between the two ends. Germline lookup yields CDR1 KGHSH and CDR2 LQKENI. The CDR3 DNA is TGTGCCAGCTCACCAAACCCAGCTAATGAGCAGTTCTTC. This sequence encodes CASSPNPANEQFF.

Details on this clone: The junction departs from the called germline gene at one end, perhaps through a read error. The chain recombines TRBV18 with TRBJ2-7, with D possibly being TRBD1 or TRBD2 (6 bases each). The CDR3 totals 12 residues. Looked up from germline, CDR1 is KGHSH and CDR2 is LQKENI. CDR3: CASSPQEGGRDF. In DNA form, the CDR3 reads TGTGCCAGCTCACCACAGGAGGGGGGAAGGGACTTC.

The count of this clone is one. This rearrangement joins TRBV6-1 to TRBJ2-1; D ambiguous. Germline V lookup: CDR1 MNHNS, CDR2 SASEGT. V dropped 5 bases and J dropped 8 bases, with 13 bases sitting between them. This CDR3 has 13 residues. In DNA, the CDR3 is TGTGCCAGCAGTCTCTCCCCGTATCATGAGCAGTTCTTC. Translated: CASSLSPYHEQFF.

The V and J genes are TRBV15 and TRBJ1-4; TRBD1 aligns across 10 bases. The trim removed 2 bases at V and 8 bases at J, leaving 11 bases unmatched. The CDR3 runs 17 residues. In germline, CDR1 is LNHNV, CDR2 YYDKDF (reference sequence). Written as DNA, the CDR3 is TGTGCCACCAGCAGACGCCCGGGACAGGGGAGGGTCGAAAAACTGTTTTTT. It encodes CATSRRPGQGRVEKLFF.

This chain links TRBV28 with TRBJ1-2; 7 bases line up with TRBD1. Trimming took 1 base from V and 8 from J; bases not matched to a gene: 7. Looked up from germline, CDR1 is MDHEN and CDR2 is SYDVKM. The CDR3 covers 14 residues. CDR3 protein: CASSLSAGGQGYTF. For the CDR3, the DNA is TGTGCCAGCAGTTTATCCGCAGGGGGACAGGGCTACACCTTC.

This sequence joins TRBV11-2 and TRBJ2-1; D remains ambiguous. In germline, CDR1 is SGHAT, CDR2 FQNNGV. V shed 1 base and J shed 6 bases, with 7 bases lying between them. There are 13 residues in the CDR3. In DNA form, the CDR3 reads TGTGCCAGCAGCTTAGGCCGTGGCAATGAGCAGTTCTTC. Translated, it gives CASSLGRGNEQFF.

The chain combines TRBV6-1 with TRBJ1-3; D remains unclear. The germline gives CDR1 MNHNS, CDR2 SASEGT. The CDR3 loop spans 10 amino acids. Trimming took 8 bases from V and 8 from J, leaving 7 bases between them. CDR3 nucleotide sequence: TGTGCCAGCGGGGTGGACACCATATATTTT. It is translated as CASGVDTIYF.

The genes are TRBV19 and TRBJ1-1, with D possibly matching TRBD1 (5 bases). CDR3 length: 14 amino acids. Germline V CDR1 and CDR2: LNHDA, SQIVND (reference sequence). V dropped 1 base and J dropped 3 bases, with 9 bases sitting between them. The CDR3 sequence is CASSIADTYTEAFF. CDR3 bases: TGTGCCAGTAGTATAGCGGACACGTACACTGAAGCTTTCTTT.

This chain joins TRBV29-1 and TRBJ2-6; possibly TRBD1 for D (6 bases). V was shortened by 3 bases and J by 2 bases, with 11 bases between the two germline ends. CDR1 and CDR2 from the germline V gene are SQVTM and ANQGSEA. This CDR3 has 15 residues. CDR3 amino acids: CSVDITGTGANVLTF. The CDR3 DNA sequence: TGCAGCGTTGATATCACAGGGACTGGGGCCAACGTCCTGACTTTC.

Here the CDR3 DNA reads TGTGCCAGCAGCTTAGTAGGTCGTTCCGGCCAGGGTGGAGCTTTCTTT. The encoded protein is CASSLVGRSGQGGAFF. This chain links TRBV7-8 with TRBJ1-1, with D possibly TRBD1 on 5 matching bases. Germline lookup yields CDR1 SGHVS and CDR2 FQNEAQ. The CDR3 runs 16 residues. V dropped 1 base and J dropped 10 bases, with 22 bases sitting between them.

This chain links TRBV29-1 with TRBJ2-2; D is perhaps TRBD2 (6 bases). The CDR3 runs 14 residues. V was cut by 6 bases and J by 4 bases, with 15 bases left in between. Germline CDR1 SQVTM, CDR2 ANQGSEA. The CDR3 DNA reads as TGCAGCGTCGTCGTAGGAGGGGTCACCGGGGAGCTGTTTTTT. This encodes CSVVVGGVTGELFF.

This chain joins TRBV7-8 and TRBJ1-6; 11 bases match TRBD1. V dropped 4 bases and J dropped 7; count of bases not matched to a gene: 3. In germline, CDR1 is SGHVS, CDR2 FQNEAQ. CDR3 length: 15 amino acids. CDR3 nucleotides: TGTGCCAGCAGCTATAGGACAGGGGGCAATTCACCCCTCCACTTT. It encodes CASSYRTGGNSPLHF.

This clone was seen once. V gene TRBV6-5 combines with J gene TRBJ2-3, with D maybe TRBD1 (6 bases). CDR3 length: 13 residues. V shed 5 bases and J shed 4 bases, with 10 bases lying between them. Germline V lookup: CDR1 MNHEY, CDR2 SVGAGI. The DNA of the CDR3 is TGTGCCAGCAGTCTAGGGGGTCCAGATACGCAGTATTTT. Amino acids: CASSLGGPDTQYF.

The chain joins TRBV15 to TRBJ1-2; TRBD1 agrees at 9 bases. From germline, CDR1 is LNHNV and CDR2 YYDKDF (reference sequence). The junction had 6 bases not matched to a gene; V was cut back by 3 bases and J by 1 base. The CDR3 contains 16 residues. CDR3: CATSRGGGQGNYGYTF. The CDR3 DNA reads TGTGCCACCAGCAGGGGCGGGGGACAGGGTAACTATGGCTACACCTTC.

The chain carries TRBV30 and TRBJ2-7, with D perhaps matching TRBD1 (6 bases). Germline V gene lookup returns CDR1 GTSNPN and CDR2 SVGIG (reference sequence). Trimming stripped 4 bases from V and 5 bases from J, with 9 bases between. The CDR3 totals 11 residues. The CDR3 spells CAWNRDHEQYF. As DNA, the CDR3 is TGTGCCTGGAACAGGGACCACGAGCAGTACTTC.

This clone was found once. The rearrangement links TRBV12-1 to TRBJ2-3; no DNA check was done on the table's D call, TRBD1. TRBV12-1 is reported as a pseudogene. This CDR3 region has 17 residues. The CDR3 sequence is CASSLLYRSHYTDTQYF. As DNA, the CDR3 is TGTGCCAGCAGCCTCTTATACAGGTCCCACTACACAGATACGCAGTATTTT.

The chain joins TRBV6-6 to TRBJ2-7, with D hard to call. The V gene's germline CDR1 is MNHNY and CDR2 SVGAGI (reference sequence). CDR3 size: 13 residues. V was cut by 7 bases and J by 2 bases, with 12 bases left in between. DNA of the CDR3: TGTGCCAGCACCTCCCGGCCCCCCTACGAGCAGTACTTC. The encoded protein is CASTSRPPYEQYF.

The chain recombines TRBV27 with TRBJ2-7; TRBD1 agrees at 8 bases. V lost 4 bases and J lost 3; bases outside the gene matches: 14. The CDR3 spans 17 residues. Germline CDR1 is MNHEY and CDR2 is SMNVEV (reference sequence). The CDR3 region is CASSYRPPGTGGYEQYF. CDR3 nucleotides: TGTGCCAGCAGTTATAGACCCCCCGGGACAGGAGGCTACGAGCAGTACTTC.